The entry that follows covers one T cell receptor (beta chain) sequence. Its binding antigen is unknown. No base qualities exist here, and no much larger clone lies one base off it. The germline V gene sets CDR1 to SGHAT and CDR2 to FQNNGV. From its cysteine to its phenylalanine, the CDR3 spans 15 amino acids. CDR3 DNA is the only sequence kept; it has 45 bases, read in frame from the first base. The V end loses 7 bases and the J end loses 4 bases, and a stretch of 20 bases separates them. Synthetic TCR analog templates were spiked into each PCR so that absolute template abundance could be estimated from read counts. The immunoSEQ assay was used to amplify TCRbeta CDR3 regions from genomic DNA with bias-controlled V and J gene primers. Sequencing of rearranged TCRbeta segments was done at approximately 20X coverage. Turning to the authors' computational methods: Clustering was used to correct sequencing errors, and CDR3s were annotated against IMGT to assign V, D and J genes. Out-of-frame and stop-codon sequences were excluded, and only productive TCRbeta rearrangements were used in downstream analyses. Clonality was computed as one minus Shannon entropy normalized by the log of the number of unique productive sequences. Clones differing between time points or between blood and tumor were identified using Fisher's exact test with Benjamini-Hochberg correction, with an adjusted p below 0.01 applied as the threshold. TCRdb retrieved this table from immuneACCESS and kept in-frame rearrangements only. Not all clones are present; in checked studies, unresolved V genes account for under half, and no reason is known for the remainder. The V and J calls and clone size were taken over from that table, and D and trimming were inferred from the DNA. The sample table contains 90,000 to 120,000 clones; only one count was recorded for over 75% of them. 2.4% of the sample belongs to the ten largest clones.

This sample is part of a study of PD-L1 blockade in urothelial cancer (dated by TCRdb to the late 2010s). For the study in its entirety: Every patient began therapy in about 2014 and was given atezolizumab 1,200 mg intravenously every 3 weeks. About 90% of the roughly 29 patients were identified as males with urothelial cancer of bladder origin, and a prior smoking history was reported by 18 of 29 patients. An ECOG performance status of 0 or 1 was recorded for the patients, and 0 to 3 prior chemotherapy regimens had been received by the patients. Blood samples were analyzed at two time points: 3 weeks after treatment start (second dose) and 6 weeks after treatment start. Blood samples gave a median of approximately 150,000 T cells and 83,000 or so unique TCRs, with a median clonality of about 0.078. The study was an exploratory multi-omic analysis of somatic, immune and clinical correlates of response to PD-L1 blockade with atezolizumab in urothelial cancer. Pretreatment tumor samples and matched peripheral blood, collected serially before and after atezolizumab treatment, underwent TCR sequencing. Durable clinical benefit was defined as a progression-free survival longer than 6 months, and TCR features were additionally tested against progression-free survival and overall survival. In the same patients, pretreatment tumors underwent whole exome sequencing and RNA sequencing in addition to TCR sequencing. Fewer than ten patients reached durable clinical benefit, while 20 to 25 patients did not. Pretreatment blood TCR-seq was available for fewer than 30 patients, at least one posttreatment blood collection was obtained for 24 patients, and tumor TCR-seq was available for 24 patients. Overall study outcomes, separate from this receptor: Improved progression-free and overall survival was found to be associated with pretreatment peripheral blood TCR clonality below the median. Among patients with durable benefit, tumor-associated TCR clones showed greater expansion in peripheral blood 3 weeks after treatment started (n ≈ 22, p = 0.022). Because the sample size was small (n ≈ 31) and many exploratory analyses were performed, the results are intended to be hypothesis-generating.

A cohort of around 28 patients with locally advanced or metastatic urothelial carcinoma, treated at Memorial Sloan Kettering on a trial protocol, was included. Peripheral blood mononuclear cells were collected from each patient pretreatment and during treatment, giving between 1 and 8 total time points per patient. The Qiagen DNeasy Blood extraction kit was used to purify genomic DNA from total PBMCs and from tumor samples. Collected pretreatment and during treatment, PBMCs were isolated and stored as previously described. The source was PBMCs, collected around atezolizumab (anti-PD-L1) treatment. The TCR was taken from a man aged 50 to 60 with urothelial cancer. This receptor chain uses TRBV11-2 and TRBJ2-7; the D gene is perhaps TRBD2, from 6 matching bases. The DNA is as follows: TGTGCCAGCACCCCGATCGGGACTTATGGTTACGAGCAGTACTTC. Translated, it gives CASTPIGTYGYEQYF. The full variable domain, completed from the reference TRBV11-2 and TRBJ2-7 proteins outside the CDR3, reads EAGVAQSPRYKIIEKRQSVAFWCNPISGHATLYWYQQILGQGPKLLIQFQNNGVVDDSQLPKDRFSAERLKGVDSTLKIQPAKLEDSAVYLCASTPIGTYGYEQYFGPGTRLTVT.